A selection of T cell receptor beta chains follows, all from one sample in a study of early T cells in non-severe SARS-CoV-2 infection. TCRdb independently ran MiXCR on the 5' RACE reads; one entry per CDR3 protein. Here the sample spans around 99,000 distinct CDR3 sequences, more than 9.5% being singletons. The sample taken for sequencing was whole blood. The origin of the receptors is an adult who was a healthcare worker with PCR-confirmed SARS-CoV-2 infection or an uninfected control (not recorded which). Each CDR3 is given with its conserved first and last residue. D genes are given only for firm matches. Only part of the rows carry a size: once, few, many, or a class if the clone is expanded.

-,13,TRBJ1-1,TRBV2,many,CASSVDGNTEAFF,TGTGCCAGCAGTGTGGACGGGAACACTGAAGCTTTCTTT
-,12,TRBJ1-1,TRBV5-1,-,CASSLGHTEAFF,TGCGCCAGCAGCTTGGGACACACTGAAGCTTTCTTT
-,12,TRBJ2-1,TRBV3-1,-,CASRGENNEQFF,TGTGCCAGCAGAGGGGAGAACAATGAGCAGTTCTTC
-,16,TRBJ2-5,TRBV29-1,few,CSVEGRQDGTQETQYF,TGCAGCGTTGAAGGGAGACAGGACGGGACCCAAGAGACCCAGTACTTC
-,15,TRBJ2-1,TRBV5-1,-,CASSFVGPFRDEQFF,TGCGCCAGCAGCTTTGTTGGGCCCTTCCGGGATGAGCAGTTCTTC
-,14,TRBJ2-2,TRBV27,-,CASSRGRDHGELFF,TGTGCCAGCTCCCGGGGCAGGGATCACGGGGAGCTGTTTTTT
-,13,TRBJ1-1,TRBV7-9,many,CASRPERVTEAFF,TGTGCCAGCAGGCCCGAACGGGTCACTGAAGCTTTCTTT
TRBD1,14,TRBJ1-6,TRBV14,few,CASSIGTANSPLHF,TGTGCCAGTTCGATCGGGACAGCAAATTCACCCCTCCACTTT
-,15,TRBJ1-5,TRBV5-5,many,CASSLASVFNQPQHF,TGTGCCAGCAGCTTGGCTTCGGTATTCAATCAGCCCCAGCATTTT
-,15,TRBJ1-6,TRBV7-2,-,CASSFWTLYNSPLHF,TGTGCCAGCAGCTTTTGGACCCTATACAATTCACCCCTCCACTTT
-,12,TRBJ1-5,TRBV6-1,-,CASRSGDQPQHF,TGTGCCAGCAGATCGGGGGATCAGCCCCAGCATTTT
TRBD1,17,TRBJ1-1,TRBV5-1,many,CASSFIPQGTSHTEAFF,TGCGCCAGCAGCTTTATCCCACAGGGGACTAGTCACACTGAAGCTTTCTTT
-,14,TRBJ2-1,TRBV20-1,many,CSARGTRTPMVQFF,TGCAGTGCTCGCGGGACCCGGACCCCAATGGTGCAGTTCTTC
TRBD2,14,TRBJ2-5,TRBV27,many,CASSFRDSGGTQYF,TGTGCCAGCAGTTTCCGGGACTCGGGAGGGACCCAGTACTTC
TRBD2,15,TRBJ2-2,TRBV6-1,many,CASRELAGAAGELFF,TGTGCCAGCAGAGAACTAGCGGGAGCGGCCGGGGAGCTGTTTTTT
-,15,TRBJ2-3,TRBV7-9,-,CASSPRGLHTDTQYF,TGTGCCAGCAGCCCAAGGGGACTTCACACAGATACGCAGTATTTT
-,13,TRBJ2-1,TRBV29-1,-,CSVEDPPYNEQFF,TGCAGCGTTGAAGATCCTCCTTACAATGAGCAGTTCTTC
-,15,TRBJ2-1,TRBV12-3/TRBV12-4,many,CASTTTTAGLDEQFF,TGTGCCAGCACCACTACCACAGCAGGGTTAGATGAGCAGTTCTTC
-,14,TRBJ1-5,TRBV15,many,CATSGDTGNQPQHF,TGTGCCACCAGCGGAGACACCGGGAATCAGCCCCAGCATTTT
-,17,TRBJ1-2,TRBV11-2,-,CASSLLPGAPTNYGYTF,TGTGCCAGCAGCTTGCTACCGGGGGCCCCAACCAACTATGGCTACACCTTC
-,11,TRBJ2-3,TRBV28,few,CASRRLDTQYF,TGTGCCAGCAGGAGACTAGATACGCAGTATTTT
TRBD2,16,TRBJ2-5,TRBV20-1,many,CSALQEREGRRETQYF,TGCAGTGCCTTACAAGAGCGGGAGGGCCGCAGGGAGACCCAGTACTTC
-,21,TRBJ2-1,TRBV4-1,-,CASSQDRLRRNSSKSYNEQFF,TGCGCCAGCAGCCAAGATCGTCTGCGCAGGAACTCGAGTAAATCCTACAATGAGCAGTTCTTC
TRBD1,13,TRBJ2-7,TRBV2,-,CASSQGQSLWQYF,TGTGCCAGCAGCCAGGGACAGAGCCTCTGGCAGTACTTC
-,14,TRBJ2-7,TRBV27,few,CASSSPGLLYEQYF,TGTGCCAGCAGTTCTCCGGGACTCCTCTACGAGCAGTACTTC
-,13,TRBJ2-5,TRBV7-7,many,CASSLWGEETQYF,TGTGCCAGCAGCTTGTGGGGAGAGGAGACCCAGTACTTC
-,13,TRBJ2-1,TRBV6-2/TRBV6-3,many,CASSTDDYNEQFF,TGTGCCAGCAGCACGGACGATTACAATGAGCAGTTCTTC
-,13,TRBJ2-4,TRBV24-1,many,CATSDPTVGIQYF,TGTGCCACCAGTGATCCGACAGTCGGAATTCAGTACTTC
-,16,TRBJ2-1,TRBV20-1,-,CSARLSPTRRYNEQFF,TGCAGTGCTAGACTGAGCCCGACACGCCGTTACAATGAGCAGTTCTTC
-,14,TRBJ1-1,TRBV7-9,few,CASVLSGRLEKAFF,TGTGCCAGCGTCTTGTCGGGGCGGCTAGAAAAAGCTTTCTTT
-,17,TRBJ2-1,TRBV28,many,CASSLYRHITAYNEQFF,TGTGCCAGCAGTTTATATCGGCACATTACAGCCTACAATGAGCAGTTCTTC
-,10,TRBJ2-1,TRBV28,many,CASSDSDQFF,TGTGCCAGCTCGGATAGTGATCAGTTCTTC
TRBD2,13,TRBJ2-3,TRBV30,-,CAWNGRAGDTQYF,TGTGCCTGGAACGGGAGGGCCGGAGATACGCAGTATTTT
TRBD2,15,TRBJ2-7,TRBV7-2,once,CANSLVASGRYEQYF,TGTGCCAACAGCTTAGTGGCTAGCGGGAGGTACGAGCAGTACTTC
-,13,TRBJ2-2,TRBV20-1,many,CSAVGPNTGELFF,TGCAGTGCGGTCGGACCAAACACCGGGGAGCTGTTTTTT
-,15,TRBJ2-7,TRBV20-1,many,CSARDPGGKVYEQYF,TGCAGTGCTAGAGATCCCGGCGGGAAAGTCTACGAGCAGTACTTC
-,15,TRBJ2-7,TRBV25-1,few,CASSESVGSYHEQYF,TGTGCCAGCAGTGAATCGGTGGGGAGCTACCACGAGCAGTACTTC
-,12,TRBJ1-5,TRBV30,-,CAWSDVNQPQHF,TGTGCCTGGAGCGATGTCAATCAGCCCCAGCATTTT
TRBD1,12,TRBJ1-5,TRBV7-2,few,CASGQGGQPQHF,TGTGCCAGCGGCCAGGGGGGTCAGCCCCAGCATTTT
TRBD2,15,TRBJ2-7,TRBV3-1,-,CASSQDSGSDYEQYF,TGTGCCAGCAGCCAAGATAGCGGGAGTGACTACGAGCAGTACTTC
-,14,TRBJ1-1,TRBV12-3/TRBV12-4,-,CASSFAGANTEAFF,TGTGCCAGCAGTTTCGCAGGAGCGAACACTGAAGCTTTCTTT
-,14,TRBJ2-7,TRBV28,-,CASTKLGVGYEQYF,TGTGCCAGCACTAAACTAGGGGTTGGGTACGAGCAGTACTTC